Below, 13 T cell receptor beta chains from the same sample are listed, as sequenced in a study of post-analysis software for immune sequencing data (dated by TCRdb to about 2015). Broader findings and caveats from the paper: Patients showed significantly higher frequencies than controls for five TRBV segments, among them TRBV5-6, TRBV5-1 and TRBV20-1.

No antigen has been assigned to these receptors. The method behind the library was PCR. The instrument given in TCRdb is Illumina HiSeq 2500. Unique molecular identifiers were incorporated into TCR beta cDNA libraries to reduce PCR and sequencing biases. Through fastp at Q25 and MiXCR, TCRdb rebuilt clones from the public reads, retaining in-frame beta chains. Each CDR3 protein gets just one entry, which takes the most common genes and DNA from the rows behind it. The sample data list 350,000 to 450,000 distinct CDR3 sequences, and approximately 37% of these were observed just once. 7.6% of the sample is in the top ten clones. Source material: blood. All receptors derive from a girl aged 2-10 years with multiple sclerosis.

The chain combines TRBV7-3 with TRBJ2-3; perhaps TRBD2 as D (6 bases). CDR1 and CDR2 from the germline V gene are SGHTA and FQGTGA. The CDR3 is 17 amino acids. V was trimmed by 5 bases and J by 0 bases, leaving 18 bases between them. CDR3 nucleotides: TGTGCCAGCAGCCCCTATGGGCGGGGATCTAGCACAGATACGCAGTATTTT. Amino acid sequence: CASSPYGRGSSTDTQYF.

Here the CDR3 reads CASRKDMGTGELFF. CDR3 sequence (DNA): TGTGCCAGCAGAAAGGACATGGGGACCGGGGAGCTGTTTTTT. V and J are TRBV7-2 and TRBJ2-2; possibly TRBD1 for D (5 bases). This CDR3 has 14 amino acids. The ends were cut back, 6 bases at V and 5 bases at J, with 13 bases in the middle. CDR1 and CDR2 (germline): SGHTA, FQGNSA.

This clonotype came up a few times. V usage is TRBV4-2 and J usage is TRBJ1-1; D is uncertain. This CDR3 comprises 14 residues. Trimming shortened V by 1 base and J by 5 bases, and 11 bases separated the two germline ends. Germline assignment: CDR1 LGHNA and CDR2 YNFKEQ. CDR3 region: CASSQGRRRTEAFF. The DNA for the CDR3 is TGTGCCAGCAGCCAAGGACGGAGGCGGACTGAAGCTTTCTTT.

The J gene is TRBJ1-2, the V gene TRBV11-2, with D uncertain. The CDR3 is 11 amino acids. Germline V gene sequence: CDR1 SGHAT, CDR2 FQNNGV. Trimming shortened V by 5 bases and J by 7 bases, and 8 bases separated the two germline ends. CDR3 bases: TGTGCCAGCAGCCGAGGAACTGGCTACACCTTC. This translates into CASSRGTGYTF.

A few counts support this clonotype. The V and J genes are TRBV28 and TRBJ2-5; 7 positions match TRBD2. J gave up 4 bases and V 5 bases, and 7 bases lay outside the gene matches. CDR1 and CDR2 (germline): MDHEN, SYDVKM. CDR3 length equals 14 residues. The CDR3 reads CASSVRREGETQYF. CDR3 DNA: TGTGCCAGCAGTGTAAGGAGGGAGGGAGAGACCCAGTACTTC.

This clonotype was counted many times. The chain carries TRBV12-3 or TRBV12-4 and TRBJ2-1; D perhaps matches TRBD1 (6 bases). Deletions cut 7 bases from V and 5 bases from J, with 15 bases between. The CDR3 covers 14 residues. The CDR3 sequence is CASTLDSTNNEQFF. CDR3 nucleotide sequence: TGTGCCAGCACTTTGGACAGTACTAACAATGAGCAGTTCTTC.

The V gene is TRBV20-1, the J gene TRBJ2-2, with 8 bases identical to TRBD1. The CDR3 is made up of 16 amino acids. The V gene's germline CDR1 is DFQATT and CDR2 SNEGSKA (reference sequence). The ends lost 0 bases at V and 5 bases at J; junction bases unmatched: 8. CDR3 sequence reads: CSARDRGTGGTGELFF. The CDR3 DNA is TGCAGTGCTAGAGATCGTGGGACAGGTGGAACCGGGGAGCTGTTTTTT.

The sample holds a few counts of this clonotype. The chain carries TRBV29-1 and TRBJ2-3, with 7 bases lining up with TRBD1. Trimming at V came to 7 bases and at J to 0 bases, leaving 1 base not matched to a gene. The CDR3 runs to 12 residues. Germline V gene lookup returns CDR1 SQVTM and CDR2 ANQGSEA. CDR3 bases: TGCAGCGCACAGGGGAGCACAGATACGCAGTATTTT. Residues: CSAQGSTDTQYF.

The chain couples TRBV28 to TRBJ2-1; D is ambiguous. The DNA end favors TRBJ2-7, so the J call may be wrong. Germline V gene data show CDR1 as MDHEN and CDR2 as SYDVKM. The CDR3 is 15 amino acids. The CDR3: CASSPPGVGAYEQYF. DNA for the CDR3: TGTGCCAGCAGTCCCCCCGGAGTGGGTGCCTACGAGCAGTACTTC.

This clonotype was observed a handful of times. The V gene is TRBV25-1, the J gene TRBJ2-7; the D is unclear. The CDR3 extends over 12 amino acids. V lost 8 bases to trimming and J lost 0 bases, with 8 bases between them. Germline-derived CDR1 and CDR2 are MGHDK and SYGVNS. Here the CDR3 reads CASHFSSYEQYF. The CDR3 DNA reads TGTGCCAGCCATTTTAGCTCCTACGAGCAGTACTTC.

The gene calls are TRBV25-1 and TRBJ2-7; 10 positions match TRBD1. CDR3 length: 17 amino acids. Germline lookup yields CDR1 MGHDK and CDR2 SYGVNS. After removal of 4 bases from V and 2 bases from J, the junction contained 11 bases not matched to a gene. The CDR3 DNA reads as TGTGCCAGCAGTGCATCTCCGGGACAGGGGATGGCCTACGAGCAGTACTTC. Translating gives CASSASPGQGMAYEQYF.

This clonotype has just a few counts. The V call is TRBV25-1, the J call TRBJ2-7, with 8 bases that match TRBD1. After removal of 6 bases from V and 3 bases from J, the junction contained 4 bases not matched to a gene. The CDR3 loop spans 13 amino acids. Germline values: CDR1 MGHDK, CDR2 SYGVNS. CDR3 sequence (DNA): TGTGCCAGCAGCGACAGGGGCCTCTACGAGCAGTACTTC. Translated: CASSDRGLYEQYF.

In this sample, this clonotype turned up once. The chain is built from TRBV12-3 or TRBV12-4 and TRBJ1-2, with D hard to call. This CDR3 comprises 14 residues. Trimming took off 2 bases at V and 7 bases at J, with 14 bases between the two ends. The CDR3 bases are TGTGCCAGCAGTTTATGGAGATATGAGGGTGGCTACACCTTC. It codes for CASSLWRYEGGYTF.